In this sample, the clone carrying this T cell receptor (beta chain) turned up once. Assay used: immunoSEQ multiplex PCR; TCRdb lists only in-frame clones, some missing. The sample lists nearly 60,000 clones; about nine tenths were seen once. This sample was included in a study of identifying expanded T cells in peripheral blood. CDR3 length equals 15 residues. Germline V gene sequence: CDR1 SGDLS, CDR2 YYNGEE. V dropped 1 base and J dropped 2 bases, with 10 bases sitting between them. No infections or other immune events were documented during collection. The V gene is TRBV9, the J gene TRBJ2-1, with D tentatively TRBD1 or TRBD2 (5 bases each). Sequencing was performed on blood. The source of this sequence is a person aged 18 to 70 in good health. CDR3 in DNA: TGTGCCAGCAGCGTATACGGGGACCCCTACAATGAGCAGTTCTTC. The encoded protein is CASSVYGDPYNEQFF.